This T cell receptor (beta chain) was recovered during a study of blood T cell repertoires in COVID-19. Study background: COVID-19 samples, acute and convalescent, were from the United States, Italy and Spain. The cDNA or gDNA used as material had been derived from T cells, B-cell-depleted T cells, or PBMCs.

The CDR3 spans 20 residues. V gave up 4 bases and J gave up 2 bases; unmatched junction bases: 19. From germline, CDR1 is KGHDR and CDR2 SFDVKD. Original data processing: For nucleated cells, counts were estimated from reference gene primer amplification. Assay: immunoSEQ multiplex PCR; the TCRdb copy retains only in-frame clones and omits some. V and J calls and clone size are as listed in that table; D and trimming were resolved from the DNA. The table includes around 91,000 clones, approximately 85% detected once. This clone is a singleton in its sample. The sample consisted of peripheral blood. The J gene is TRBJ2-5, the V gene TRBV24-1; the match to TRBD2 covers 9 bases. The source of this sequence is a human donor in a cohort sampled during active COVID-19. CDR3 sequence reads: CATSDQGRAGGPVGQETQYF. CDR3 coding DNA: TGTGCCACCAGTGACCAGGGTCGGGCGGGAGGGCCAGTGGGGCAAGAGACCCAGTACTTC.